This TCR beta chain derives from a study of glioma-infiltrating T cells after dendritic cell vaccination (dated by TCRdb to about 2016). Some background on the complete study: Of the approximately 15 glioblastoma patients in the cohort, all drawn from Phase I and II dendritic cell vaccination trials, 9 were newly diagnosed and 6 had recurrent disease. TCR sequencing metrics, including TIL content and tumor-blood repertoire overlap, were correlated with survival after dendritic cell vaccination. In glioblastoma patients vaccinated with dendritic cells, deep sequencing of TCR beta CDR3 regions served to measure the amount of tumor-infiltrating lymphocytes and to compare repertoires between tumor and blood. Between about 2002 and 2012, the patients were given dendritic cell vaccination pulsed with autologous tumor lysate. The vaccine was prepared from monocyte-derived dendritic cells that were cultured for roughly seven days with IL-4 and GM-CSF and then pulsed overnight with autologous tumor lysate. Each patient was given three intradermal dendritic cell vaccine injections, spaced two weeks apart, in the arm below the axilla.

Comments on this clone: Its binding antigen is unknown. The sample holds no much larger clone one base away, and base qualities are not on file.

From its cysteine to its phenylalanine, the CDR3 spans 17 amino acids. This entry keeps only the CDR3 DNA: 51 bases, framed from base 1. The junction carries 23 bases between V and J, which are trimmed by 3 bases and 4 bases respectively. CDR1 and CDR2 (SGHDT, YYEEEE) derive from the germline V gene. Using the immunoSEQ assay, TCRB CDR3 regions were amplified from roughly 2.2 micrograms of genomic DNA, or from all available DNA when less than that was on hand. The multiplex PCR employed 60 forward primers targeting TCR V beta segments and 13 reverse primers targeting J beta segments. To estimate the number of reads per starting template, synthetic control templates were added to each sample at limiting dilution. Sequencing produced 87 bp reads on the Illumina HiSeq System. For the original study's pipeline: PCR and sequencing errors were removed by a nearest neighbor algorithm that merged closely related sequences. TCR overlap was measured as the percentage of unique tumor TCR beta sequences that were also present in the peripheral blood of the same patient. TCRdb mirrors the immuneACCESS table, restricted to in-frame sequences. Some clones are absent from its copies; in checked studies, under half trace to an unresolved V gene, and the reason for the others is unknown. From that table come the V and J calls and clone size; the DNA was used to work out D and trimming. Within this sample are over 90,000 clones, with 85% to 90% of them counted one time only. The top ten hold 2.5% to 3% of the sample.

Patients were selected for having adequate residual fresh-frozen tumor tissue and more than two years of available survival data. Molecular status otherwise varied across the glioblastoma patients, but none of them carried an isocitrate dehydrogenase mutation. PBMC were collected before vaccination, two weeks after the third vaccination, and at tumor progression if tumor progression occurred. The Qiagen DNeasy Blood extraction Kit was used to extract genomic DNA. General conclusions and limits of the study: Higher estimated pretreatment TIL content predicted longer time to progression and overall survival after dendritic cell vaccination. The cohort was small and heterogeneous, only a few patients had full blood and tumor sets, and even fewer had initial-recurrent tumor pairs. The three-group TCR overlap response model was described as speculative and requiring prospective validation. TCR clonality showed no direct relationship with survival, which suggests that a diverse polyclonal response may be important.

The rearrangement combines TRBV5-6 with TRBJ2-7; possibly the D gene is TRBD2, per 5 matching bases. The sequenced sample was blood, obtained before dendritic cell vaccination. This clonotype originated in a human donor with glioblastoma. The sequenced DNA: TGTGCCAGCAGCTCGAATCCGTCGGACTCACGATTTTACGAGCAGTACTTC. Its coded protein is CASSSNPSDSRFYEQYF.